The present T cell receptor (beta chain) was sequenced within a study of shared clonotypes between healthy human individuals. Study findings and constraints: Rarefaction indicated that sorted-subset sequencing remained incomplete although depth was large. The diversity represented, both genetic and in exposure history, was limited by few donors.

With regard to this clone: Its antigen is not identified. Other DNA variants within this sample encode the same CDR3.

Evenly divided among several immunoSEQ plates was the genomic DNA of each subset. TCRdb's table, derived via immunoSEQ multiplex PCR, lists solely in-frame clones and lacks some. This table has roughly 1,500,000 clones, around 98.5% appearing once. This CDR3 spans 12 amino acids. V was shortened by 3 bases and J by 0 bases, with 2 bases between the two germline ends. Germline V gene lookup returns CDR1 SQVTM and CDR2 ANQGSEA. What was sequenced was naive CD4+ T cells sorted from blood. Subset meaning: CD45RA+ positively selected. V usage is TRBV29-1 and J usage is TRBJ2-2; D not resolved. The TCR originated in a man aged 25-45 years in good health. CDR3 DNA sequence: TGCAGCGTTGACCCGAACACCGGGGAGCTGTTTTTT. It encodes CSVDPNTGELFF.